Listed below are T cell receptor beta chains from one sample, sequenced in a study of T cells expressing NK-cell markers. TCRdb re-called the 5' RACE reads, yielding one record per CDR3 amino acid sequence without DNA. This sample lists over 250,000 distinct CDR3 sequences; its ten largest clones have more than 3.5%. Source material: blood T cells: a sorted CD56 or NKG2C T cell subset, CD4+ or CD8+ T cells, or bulk PBMC T cells (not recorded which). These TCRs come from a woman between 18 and 69 years old in good health. Both conserved end residues are part of each CDR3.

>TRBV20-1|TRBJ1-5
CSARLGGRSNQPQHF
>TRBV9|TRBJ1-2
CASSVVGGIGSPGYTF
>TRBV18|TRBJ1-1
CASSGTEALNTEAFF
>TRBV7-2|TRBJ2-1
CASSLSGSGTYNEQFF
>TRBV11-2|TRBJ1-4
CASSLGRGAGIATNEKLFF
>TRBV7-2|TRBJ2-3
CASSLRRDLQYF
>TRBV20-1|TRBJ2-2
CSAPDRGTGELFF
>TRBV7-3|TRBJ2-3
CASSLWHSSTDTQYF
>TRBV3-1|TRBJ2-7
CASSQNRGNEQYF
>TRBV5-5|TRBJ1-1
CASSLAGRNTEAFF
>TRBV29-1|TRBJ1-4
CSVKSTNEKLFF
>TRBV20-1|TRBJ2-1
CSASGLAGGKSRYNEQFF
>TRBV5-1|TRBJ2-1
CASSSLAGVTNEQFF